The source of this T cell receptor (beta chain) is a study of spatial heterogeneity in lung cancer. As for the study in general: There were consistently more beta-chain sequences detected than alpha-chain sequences. General study results and limits: Blood showed ubiquitous tumor TCRs more often at resection than at routine follow-up.

Time point described: blood at routine non-recurrence follow-up after resection. Sequencing covered unsorted whole RNA taken from tumor, nontumor lung or frozen PBMC. The table lists this clonotype with a few counts. Its antigen is as yet unknown. From the 5' RACE reads, TCRdb called clonotypes with MiXCR, one entry per CDR3 protein. The sample carries 51,000 or so distinct CDR3 sequences, roughly 8.1% recorded once. The CDR3 has 15 amino acids. The ends lost 0 bases at V and 3 bases at J; junction bases unmatched: 2. CDR1 and CDR2 (germline): SGHDT, YYEEEE. The TCR comes from a female donor with early-stage non-small cell lung cancer. The rearrangement joins TRBV5-6 to TRBJ2-2; 7 bases are shared with TRBD1. The material was PBMCs, obtained at follow-up. The CDR3 sequence: CASSLVQGDTGELFF. Written as DNA, the CDR3 is TGTGCCAGCAGCTTGGTGCAGGGGGACACCGGGGAGCTGTTTTTT.